Each of the 15 T cell receptor beta chains below was sequenced from the same sample in a study of response to subunit inactivated influenza vaccine. TCRdb used MiXCR to reprocess the RT-PCR reads, holding one entry per CDR3 protein. Among hundreds of thousands of distinct CDR3 sequences listed, roughly 9.7% were seen once. Sequencing was performed on PBMCs from blood, taken about 40 days after vaccination. Receptors were obtained from a man aged 50 to 60 who received an inactivated influenza vaccine.

This clonotype was picked up a small number of times. The rearrangement joins TRBV6-1 to TRBJ2-2, with D hard to call. Per the germline V gene, CDR1 is MNHNS and CDR2 is SASEGT. This CDR3 contains 15 residues. The germline V and J ends were trimmed by 6 bases and 4 bases, with 15 bases remaining between them. The CDR3 region is CASSPGSWVTGELFF. DNA of the CDR3: TGTGCCAGCAGCCCCGGGTCGTGGGTCACCGGGGAGCTGTTTTTT.

The chain employs TRBV6-5 and TRBJ1-2, with TRBD1 identical over 7 bases. Germline V gene data show CDR1 as MNHEY and CDR2 as SVGAGI. Losses at the gene ends were 0 bases for V and 8 bases for J; bases not matched to a gene: 12. This CDR3 is built from 16 residues. The CDR3 DNA reads as TGTGCCAGCAGTTACTCGAGGTTTAGTGACAGGGAAGGCTACACCTTC. It translates to CASSYSRFSDREGYTF.

V is TRBV7-2 and J is TRBJ1-4; 7 nucleotides match TRBD1. The ends lost 5 bases at V and 3 bases at J; junction bases unmatched: 6. This CDR3 has 15 residues. Germline CDR1 reads SGHTA; CDR2 reads FQGNSA. The chain's CDR3 is CASSPRGPSNEKLFF. The CDR3 DNA is TGTGCCAGCAGCCCGAGGGGGCCATCTAATGAAAAACTGTTTTTT.

This clonotype was observed a handful of times. The V gene is TRBV5-1, the J gene TRBJ2-1; TRBD2 might be the D (6 bases). V was shortened by 2 bases and J by 4 bases, with 13 bases between the two germline ends. This CDR3 spans 15 amino acids. Germline values: CDR1 SGHRS, CDR2 YFSETQ. The CDR3 DNA sequence: TGCGCCAGCAGCTTAGAGGACTACCAATACAATGAGCAGTTCTTC. This encodes CASSLEDYQYNEQFF.

Only a few counts were recorded for this clonotype. DNA of the CDR3: TGTGCCAGCAGTTACTCTCTAGCGGGAGGAGTGGGCACAGATACGCAGTATTTT. Encoded protein: CASSYSLAGGVGTDTQYF. This chain links TRBV6-2 or TRBV6-3 with TRBJ2-3; 11 bases agree with TRBD2. CDR1 and CDR2 (germline): MNHEY, SVGEGT. The length of the CDR3 is 18 residues. V trimming: 0 bases; J trimming: 1 base; junction bases outside the gene matches: 6.

V and J are TRBV21-1 and TRBJ2-5; the D segment call TRBD1 is taken from the table without a DNA check. TRBV21-1 is marked as a pseudogene. This CDR3 is 13 amino acids long. CDR3 bases: TGTGCCAGTATCAAGACTGGGGAAGAGACCCAGTACTTC. It is translated as CASIKTGEETQYF.

This clonotype was seen more than once but under ten times. The chain employs TRBV11-2 and TRBJ2-7, with D unclear. Germline V gives CDR1 SGHAT, CDR2 FQNNGV. There are 11 residues in the CDR3. The V gene lost 5 bases and the J gene lost 4 bases, with 6 bases spanning the gap. Here the CDR3 reads CASSATYEQYF. As DNA, the CDR3 is TGTGCCAGCAGCGCCACTTACGAGCAGTACTTC.

The rearrangement links TRBV3-1 to TRBJ2-3; D remains unclear. This CDR3 is built from 14 residues. Between the trimmed V and J ends, which lost 3 bases and 0 bases, there was a span of 7 bases. Germline assignment: CDR1 LGHDT and CDR2 YNNKEL (reference sequence). The CDR3 sequence is CASSHGTSTDTQYF. CDR3 nucleotide sequence: TGTGCCAGCAGCCATGGAACTAGCACAGATACGCAGTATTTT.

This chain links TRBV24-1 with TRBJ2-1; the D gene could be TRBD1 or TRBD2 (5 bases each). This CDR3 is built from 13 residues. The V and J ends lost 5 bases and 3 bases respectively, with 7 bases between them. Germline V gives CDR1 KGHDR, CDR2 SFDVKD. The DNA for the CDR3 is TGTGCCACCAGTGGGGGGAACTACAATGAGCAGTTCTTC. Protein: CATSGGNYNEQFF.

CDR3 bases: TGCAGTGCTAGGTCACTGCTAGCGGGAGAAGGAGAGACCCAGTACTTC. It specifies CSARSLLAGEGETQYF. The rearrangement uses TRBV20-1 and TRBJ2-5; the match to TRBD2 covers 10 bases. Trimming took 3 bases from V and 4 from J; bases not matched to a gene: 11. This CDR3 contains 16 residues. Germline values: CDR1 DFQATT, CDR2 SNEGSKA (reference sequence).

The chain carries TRBV24-1 and TRBJ1-2; TRBD1 might be the D (6 bases). CDR3 length equals 13 residues. Germline V gene lookup returns CDR1 KGHDR and CDR2 SFDVKD. V was trimmed by 8 bases and J by 8 bases, leaving 17 bases between them. The CDR3 DNA is TGTGCCACCACTCCATCGACAGGCGGCGGCTACACCTTC. Amino acid sequence: CATTPSTGGGYTF.

This clonotype was picked up a small number of times. The chain has TRBV20-1 and TRBJ2-5; TRBD2 matches 8 bases. CDR3 size: 13 residues. Trimming removed 1 base from V and 5 bases from J; junction bases left unmatched: 3. Germline loops: CDR1 DFQATT, CDR2 SNEGSKA (reference sequence). As DNA, the CDR3 is TGCAGTGCTAGAGGGACTAGCAAGGAGACCCAGTACTTC. Its translation: CSARGTSKETQYF.

This clonotype turned up a few times. The chain carries TRBV9 and TRBJ2-7; D is uncertain. CDR3 size: 15 residues. Trimming took 0 bases from V and 1 from J, leaving 11 bases between them. Germline loops: CDR1 SGDLS, CDR2 YYNGEE. This CDR3 reads CASSVVRSRSYEQYF. For the CDR3, the DNA is TGTGCCAGCAGCGTAGTCAGGAGCCGATCCTACGAGCAGTACTTC.

V usage is TRBV6-5 and J usage is TRBJ2-2; 10 bases fit TRBD1. The junction had 14 bases not matched to a gene; V was cut back by 4 bases and J by 3 bases. CDR1 MNHEY and CDR2 SVGAGI come from the germline V gene. This CDR3 spans 19 amino acids. The CDR3 here is CASSSTHITGTGDTGELFF. In nucleotides, the CDR3 is TGTGCCAGCAGTTCGACGCATATTACCGGGACAGGGGACACCGGGGAGCTGTTTTTT.

There are a few counts of this clonotype. The junction departs from germline at one end; a sequencing error may be responsible. For the CDR3, the DNA is TGCGCCAGCAGCTGGGGGACAGGGGGCGACCTTATCTTT. This gives the protein CASSWGTGGDLIF. The V gene is TRBV5-1, the J gene TRBJ1-1; 12 nucleotides line up with TRBD1. The germline V gene has CDR1 SGHRS and CDR2 YFSETQ. The CDR3 runs 13 residues.